This TCR beta chain derives from a study of blood T cell repertoires in COVID-19. Study-level information: Sources were T cells, B-cell-depleted T cells, or PBMCs; the material itself was cDNA or gDNA.

Germline V CDR1 and CDR2: SGHNT, YYREEE (reference sequence). The V end was cut by 0 bases, the J end by 7 bases, with 17 bases between. This CDR3 comprises 17 residues. In the source study's methods: Estimation of nucleated cell counts relied on the amplification of reference gene primers. The method was immunoSEQ multiplex PCR; TCRdb's version includes in-frame clones alone and lacks a portion of them. V, J and clone size derive from that table, while D and trimming were established from the DNA sequence. In the table there are about 78,000 clones, roughly nine tenths of which are singletons. This clone was seen just once.

The sample was peripheral blood. The rearrangement uses TRBV5-4 and TRBJ1-6; D ambiguous. The origin of this receptor is a woman between 55 and 75 years old with acute or convalescent COVID-19. The CDR3 region has the DNA TGTGCCAGCAGCTTGGCCCGGACTGGGCCCGGGAATTCACCCCTCCACTTT. Protein product: CASSLARTGPGNSPLHF. Looking up the rest from reference TRBV5-4 and TRBJ1-6 gives the full variable domain: ETGVTQSPTHLIKTRGQQVTLRCSSQSGHNTVSWYQQALGQGPQFIFQYYREEENGRGNFPPRFSGLQFPNYSSELNVNALELDDSALYLCASSLARTGPGNSPLHFGNGTRLTVT.